The 26 T cell receptor beta chains below come from one sample, sequenced in a study of a mutant IDH1 vaccine in newly diagnosed glioma. Profiling relied on immunoSEQ multiplex PCR, and the TCRdb table lists in-frame clones only, not all of them. The profile covers 59,000 or so clones, with about 90% appearing a single time and about 2.5% taken by the ten largest. Regarding time point: baseline, week 1 (first vaccination visit). Indicated treatment: pre-vaccination baseline after standard-of-care therapy. The sample in question was PBMCs, obtained from a glioma patient treated with radiotherapy, temozolomide or both. The receptors derive from a man aged 50-59 years with glioma.

As for this clone: The junction differs from germline at one of its ends, possibly a read error. This sequence joins TRBV2 and TRBJ2-7, with D uncertain. From germline, CDR1 is SNHLY and CDR2 FYNNEI. CDR3 size: 8 residues. CDR3 in amino acids: CASRAARF. In nucleotides, the CDR3 is TGTGCCAGCAGGGCCGCCCGTTTC.

This rearrangement joins TRBV4-3 to TRBJ1-2; TRBD1 agrees at 7 bases. The CDR3 has 14 residues. Germline CDR1 LGHNA, CDR2 YSLEER. The V and J ends lost 4 bases and 2 bases, in that order; junction bases with no gene match: 4. CDR3 region: CASSLGTENYGYTF. The CDR3 DNA reads as TGCGCCAGCAGCCTGGGGACAGAGAACTATGGCTACACCTTC.

This rearrangement joins TRBV29-1 to TRBJ1-2; D gene ambiguous. Trimming removed 5 bases from V and 0 bases from J, with 4 bases in between. CDR1 and CDR2 (germline): SQVTM, ANQGSEA. This CDR3 has 11 residues. The CDR3 is CSVRSNYGYTF. In DNA, the CDR3 is TGCAGCGTTCGGTCTAACTATGGCTACACCTTC.

The chain uses TRBV4-3 and TRBJ2-7; D remains ambiguous. V lost 0 bases and J 3 bases, leaving 12 bases between the germline ends. CDR1 and CDR2 from the germline V gene are LGHNA and YSLEER. This CDR3 spans 15 amino acids. CDR3 protein: CASSQDPRNGYEQYF. The CDR3 coding sequence is TGCGCCAGCAGCCAAGATCCTCGGAACGGCTACGAGCAGTACTTC.

CDR3 bases: TGTGCCAGCAGTGACCCACAGGGAGGAACCTACGAGCAGTACTTC. Its translation is CASSDPQGGTYEQYF. The J gene is TRBJ2-7, the V gene TRBV2; possibly TRBD1 or TRBD2 for D (6 bases each). CDR3 length: 15 residues. V was cut by 3 bases and J by 2 bases, with 14 bases left in between. Germline-derived CDR1 and CDR2 are SNHLY and FYNNEI.

V is TRBV19 and J is TRBJ2-3; 9 bases agree with TRBD1. This CDR3 comprises 15 residues. Looked up from germline, CDR1 is LNHDA and CDR2 is SQIVND (reference sequence). The junction had 6 bases not matched to a gene; V was cut back by 6 bases and J by 2 bases. The CDR3 reads CASRLDRGYTDTQYF. The CDR3 region has the DNA TGTGCCAGTAGACTGGACAGGGGTTACACAGATACGCAGTATTTT.

The V and J genes are TRBV4-1 and TRBJ1-6, with D possibly being TRBD1 (5 bases). The V end was cut by 0 bases, the J end by 1 base, with 13 bases between. Germline V gene sequence: CDR1 MGHRA, CDR2 YSYEKL. This CDR3 is built from 18 residues. CDR3 region: CASSQDWGKGSYNSPLHF. DNA for the CDR3: TGCGCCAGCAGCCAAGATTGGGGGAAGGGGTCCTATAATTCACCCCTCCACTTT.

J is TRBJ2-1 and V is TRBV27; TRBD2 agrees at 13 bases. The CDR3 spans 18 residues. J gave up 3 bases and V 4 bases, and 9 bases lay outside the gene matches. CDR1 MNHEY and CDR2 SMNVEV come from the germline V gene (reference sequence). CDR3 amino acids: CASSSTGGLAGNYNEQFF. CDR3 nucleotides: TGTGCCAGCAGTTCGACTGGGGGACTAGCGGGGAACTACAATGAGCAGTTCTTC.

This clone occurred once. This chain uses TRBV6-6 with TRBJ1-5; D call uncertain. The CDR3 runs to 14 residues. Trimming took off 2 bases at V and 3 bases at J, with 8 bases between the two ends. The germline gives CDR1 MNHNY, CDR2 SVGAGI (reference sequence). CDR3 amino acids: CASSYPGTNQPQHF. CDR3 coding DNA: TGTGCCAGCAGTTACCCGGGTACCAATCAGCCCCAGCATTTT.

The chain joins TRBV29-1 to TRBJ1-1, with 7 bases identical to TRBD1. V lost 4 bases to trimming and J lost 0 bases; unmatched junction nucleotides: 5. The germline gives CDR1 SQVTM, CDR2 ANQGSEA. CDR3 length equals 14 residues. The CDR3: CSVGDSQLNTEAFF. The CDR3 DNA reads as TGCAGCGTTGGGGACAGCCAACTGAACACTGAAGCTTTCTTT. Using reference TRBV29-1 and TRBJ1-1 for the parts outside the CDR3, the full variable domain is SAVISQKPSRDICQRGTSLTIQCQVDSQVTMMFWYRQQPGQSLTLIATANQGSEATYESGFVIDKFPISRPNLTFSTLTVSNMSPEDSSIYLCSVGDSQLNTEAFFGQGTRLTVV.

This chain links TRBV5-5 with TRBJ1-1; 7 bases are shared with TRBD1. CDR3 size: 15 residues. Trimming at V came to 5 bases and at J to 0 bases, leaving 7 bases not matched to a gene. Germline V gives CDR1 SGHKS, CDR2 YYEKEE (reference sequence). DNA of the CDR3: TGTGCCAGCAGTCGTAGACAGGGCATGAACACTGAAGCTTTCTTT. This codes for CASSRRQGMNTEAFF.

The rearrangement links TRBV28 to TRBJ1-6, with D perhaps matching TRBD1 (6 bases). V was pared by 10 bases and J by 6 bases, with 22 bases between. CDR3 size: 16 residues. Per the germline V gene, CDR1 is MDHEN and CDR2 is SYDVKM. The CDR3 loop is CATTEWGVQGNSPLHF. In nucleotides, the CDR3 is TGTGCCACAACCGAATGGGGGGTACAGGGTAATTCACCCCTCCACTTT.

The V gene is TRBV19, the J gene TRBJ2-7; either TRBD1 or TRBD2 may supply D (5 bases each). Deletions cut 5 bases from V and 2 bases from J, with 16 bases between. The CDR3 has 15 amino acids. The germline V gene has CDR1 LNHDA and CDR2 SQIVND (reference sequence). The CDR3 is CASSPRDGAPYEQYF. In DNA, the CDR3 is TGTGCCAGTAGTCCCCGGGACGGCGCTCCCTACGAGCAGTACTTC. Looking up the rest from reference TRBV19 and TRBJ2-7 gives the full variable domain: DGGITQSPKYLFRKEGQNVTLSCEQNLNHDAMYWYRQDPGQGLRLIYYSQIVNDFQKGDIAEGYSVSREKKESFPLTVTSAQKNPTAFYLCASSPRDGAPYEQYFGPGTRLTVT.

CDR3 protein: CACEGRTDTQYF. CDR3 DNA sequence: TGTGCCTGCGAGGGCCGCACAGATACGCAGTATTTT. This rearrangement joins TRBV30 to TRBJ2-3; weak D call: TRBD2 (5 bases). The CDR3 runs to 12 residues. Germline loops: CDR1 GTSNPN, CDR2 SVGIG (reference sequence). V was clipped by 6 bases and J by 1 base, with 8 bases between them.

V gene TRBV5-6 combines with J gene TRBJ1-1, with D maybe TRBD1 (5 bases). The CDR3 has 13 residues. V lost 4 bases, J lost 8 bases, and 15 bases lay in between. The germline V gene encodes CDR1 SGHDT and CDR2 YYEEEE. The CDR3 bases are TGTGCCAGCAGCCAAATGGGGCCGCTCGAAGCTTTCTTT. Its protein product is CASSQMGPLEAFF.

V is TRBV5-1 and J is TRBJ2-1; TRBD2 agrees at 7 bases. The V gene end was trimmed by 6 bases and the J gene end by 0 bases; junction bases not matched to a gene: 3. CDR1 is SGHRS, CDR2 YFSETQ, per germline. There are 14 residues in the CDR3. Written as DNA, the CDR3 is TGCGCCAGCAACCAGCGGGGCTCCTACAATGAGCAGTTCTTC. This encodes CASNQRGSYNEQFF.

The rearrangement joins TRBV20-1 to TRBJ1-1, with D hard to call. The V end lost 3 bases, the J end lost 8 bases, and 7 bases lay between the germline ends. In germline, CDR1 is DFQATT, CDR2 SNEGSKA (reference sequence). This CDR3 spans 10 amino acids. CDR3 nucleotide sequence: TGCAGTGCTAGCAGGCCCGAAGCTTTCTTT. This sequence encodes CSASRPEAFF.

The V gene is TRBV7-9, the J gene TRBJ1-2; 10 bases line up with TRBD1. Unmatched junction bases numbered 13, after V lost 3 bases and J lost 3 bases. This CDR3 region has 18 residues. Germline values: CDR1 SEHNR, CDR2 FQNEAQ (reference sequence). CDR3 sequence (DNA): TGTGCCAGCAGCTTCTCCCTCCCGGGACAGGGGCTCGACTATGGCTACACCTTC. It is translated as CASSFSLPGQGLDYGYTF.

The chain combines TRBV4-2 with TRBJ1-2; possible D gene TRBD1, 6 bases. The ends were cut back, 0 bases at V and 6 bases at J, with 11 bases in the middle. The CDR3 is 14 residues long. Per germline, CDR1 LGHNA and CDR2 YNFKEQ. The CDR3 bases are TGTGCCAGCAGCCAAGACAGGGGACGCGATGGCTACACCTTC. This codes for CASSQDRGRDGYTF.

The chain has TRBV2 and TRBJ2-7; TRBD1 agrees at 8 bases. Germline assignment: CDR1 SNHLY and CDR2 FYNNEI. The CDR3 covers 13 residues. Trimming took 8 bases from V and 5 from J; bases not matched to a gene: 8. The CDR3, as DNA: TGTGCCAGCCACGGACAGGGAACCCACGAGCAGTACTTC. The encoded protein is CASHGQGTHEQYF.

The rearrangement links TRBV7-6 to TRBJ1-2; 7 bases are a match to TRBD1. V trimming: 3 bases; J trimming: 7 bases; junction bases outside the gene matches: 5. CDR3 length: 13 residues. The germline V gene encodes CDR1 SGHVS and CDR2 FNYEAQ. The CDR3 loop is CASSFRGEGGYTF. In DNA, the CDR3 is TGTGCCAGCAGCTTCAGGGGGGAGGGTGGCTACACCTTC.

This clone was seen a single time. The chain couples TRBV2 to TRBJ1-2; no reliable D call. The V gene's germline CDR1 is SNHLY and CDR2 FYNNEI. The V gene lost 3 bases and the J gene lost 9 bases, with 17 bases spanning the gap. The CDR3 runs 14 residues. The DNA of the CDR3 is TGTGCCAGCAGTGATGGCGGTGGCTTTATAAGCTACACCTTC. Protein product: CASSDGGGFISYTF.

For this clone: At one end the junction does not follow the germline gene, possibly because of a read error. The rearrangement joins TRBV4-2 to TRBJ1-1; TRBD1 aligns across 11 bases. Looked up from germline, CDR1 is LGHNA and CDR2 is YNFKEQ. This CDR3 spans 16 amino acids. The CDR3 region is CASRQVDRGLNTEAFF. In nucleotides, the CDR3 is TGTGCCAGCAGACAAGTGGACAGGGGGCTGAACACTGAAGCTTTCTTT.

V gene TRBV18 combines with J gene TRBJ1-2; the match to TRBD1 covers 12 bases. This CDR3 spans 14 amino acids. CDR1 KGHSH and CDR2 LQKENI come from the germline V gene. The V segment lost 6 bases and the J segment 7 bases; nucleotides outside the gene matches: 6. The CDR3 nucleotides are TGTGCCAGCTCGACAGAGGGACAGGGGGCTGGCTACACCTTC. Translating gives CASSTEGQGAGYTF.

CDR3 DNA sequence: TGCGCCAGCAGCCAAGATCGGGGGTCCAGGGCGCCCCAGCATTTT. It yields the protein CASSQDRGSRAPQHF. This rearrangement joins TRBV4-3 to TRBJ1-5, with D maybe TRBD1 (5 bases). Germline CDR1 LGHNA, CDR2 YSLEER. V shed 0 bases and J shed 9 bases, with 15 bases lying between them. This CDR3 region has 15 residues.

This chain joins TRBV5-1 and TRBJ1-2, with D perhaps TRBD1 (5 bases). Germline-derived CDR1 and CDR2 are SGHRS and YFSETQ. V dropped 4 bases and J dropped 8 bases, with 21 bases sitting between them. The CDR3 covers 15 residues. This chain's CDR3 is CASSTGDPLGYGYTF. The CDR3 DNA sequence: TGCGCCAGCAGCACGGGGGACCCCCTCGGATACGGCTACACCTTC. The variable domain in full, completed from reference TRBV5-1 and TRBJ1-2, reads KAGVTQTPRYLIKTRGQQVTLSCSPISGHRSVSWYQQTPGQGLQFLFEYFSETQRNKGNFPGRFSGRQFSNSRSEMNVSTLELGDSALYLCASSTGDPLGYGYTFGSGTRLTVV.